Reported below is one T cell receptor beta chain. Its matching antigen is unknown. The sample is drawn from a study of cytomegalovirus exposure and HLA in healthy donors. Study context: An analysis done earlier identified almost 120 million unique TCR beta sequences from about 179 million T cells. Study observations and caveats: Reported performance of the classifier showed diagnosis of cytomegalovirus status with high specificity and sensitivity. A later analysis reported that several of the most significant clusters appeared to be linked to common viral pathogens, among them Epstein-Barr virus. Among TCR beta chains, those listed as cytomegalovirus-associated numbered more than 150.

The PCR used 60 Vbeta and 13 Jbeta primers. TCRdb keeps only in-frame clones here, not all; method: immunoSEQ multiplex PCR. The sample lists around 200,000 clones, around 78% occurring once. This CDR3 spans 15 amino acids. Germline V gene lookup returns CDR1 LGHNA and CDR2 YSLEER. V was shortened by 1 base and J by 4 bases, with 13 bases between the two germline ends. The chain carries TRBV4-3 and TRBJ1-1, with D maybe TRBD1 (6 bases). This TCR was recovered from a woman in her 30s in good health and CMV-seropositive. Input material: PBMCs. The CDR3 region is CASSQVPGQSTEAFF. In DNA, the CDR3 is TGCGCCAGCAGCCAAGTCCCGGGACAAAGCACTGAAGCTTTCTTT.